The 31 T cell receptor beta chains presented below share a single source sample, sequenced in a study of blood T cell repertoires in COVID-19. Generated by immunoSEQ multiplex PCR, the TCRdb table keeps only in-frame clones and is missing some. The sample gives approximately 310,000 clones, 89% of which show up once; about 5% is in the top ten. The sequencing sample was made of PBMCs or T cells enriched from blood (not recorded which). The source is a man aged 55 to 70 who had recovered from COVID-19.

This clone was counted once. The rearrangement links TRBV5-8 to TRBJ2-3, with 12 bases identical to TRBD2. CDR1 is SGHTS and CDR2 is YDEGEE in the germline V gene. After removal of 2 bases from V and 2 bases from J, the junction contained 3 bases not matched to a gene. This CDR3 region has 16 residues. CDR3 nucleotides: TGTGCCAGCAGCTTACTAGCGGGAGGACTCACAGATACGCAGTATTTT. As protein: CASSLLAGGLTDTQYF.

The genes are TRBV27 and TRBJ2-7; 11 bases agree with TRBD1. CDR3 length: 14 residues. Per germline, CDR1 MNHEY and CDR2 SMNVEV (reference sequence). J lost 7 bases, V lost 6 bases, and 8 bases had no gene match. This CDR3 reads CASSLGQGGWEQYF. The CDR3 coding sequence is TGTGCCAGCAGCTTGGGACAGGGGGGCTGGGAGCAGTACTTC.

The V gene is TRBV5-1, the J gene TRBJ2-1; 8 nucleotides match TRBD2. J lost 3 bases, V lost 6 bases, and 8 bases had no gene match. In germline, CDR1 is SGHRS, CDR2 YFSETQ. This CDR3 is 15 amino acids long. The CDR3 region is CASKVELAGYNEQFF. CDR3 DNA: TGCGCCAGCAAAGTCGAGCTAGCGGGCTACAATGAGCAGTTCTTC.

Here the CDR3 reads CASSRGTYTGELFF. The CDR3 DNA follows: TGTGCCAGCAGCCGTGGGACTTACACCGGGGAGCTGTTTTTT. The chain employs TRBV7-9 and TRBJ2-2; TRBD2 is a possible D gene (6 bases). V lost 5 bases and J lost 3, with 10 bases in between. The CDR3 sequence is 14 residues long. Germline V gene sequence: CDR1 SEHNR, CDR2 FQNEAQ (reference sequence).

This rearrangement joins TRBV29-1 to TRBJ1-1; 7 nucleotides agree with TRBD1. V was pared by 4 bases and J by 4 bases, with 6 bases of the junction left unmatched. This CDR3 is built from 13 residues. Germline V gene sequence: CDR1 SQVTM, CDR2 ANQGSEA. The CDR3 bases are TGCAGCGTTGCCGACAGGGTGGGCACTGAAGCTTTCTTT. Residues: CSVADRVGTEAFF.

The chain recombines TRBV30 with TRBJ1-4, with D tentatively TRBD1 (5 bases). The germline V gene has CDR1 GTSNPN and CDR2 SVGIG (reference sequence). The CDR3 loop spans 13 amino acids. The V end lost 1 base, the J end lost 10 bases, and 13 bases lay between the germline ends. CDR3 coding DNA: TGTGCCTGGAGTGAAGTTGGGCAGGGAAAACTGTTTTTT. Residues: CAWSEVGQGKLFF.

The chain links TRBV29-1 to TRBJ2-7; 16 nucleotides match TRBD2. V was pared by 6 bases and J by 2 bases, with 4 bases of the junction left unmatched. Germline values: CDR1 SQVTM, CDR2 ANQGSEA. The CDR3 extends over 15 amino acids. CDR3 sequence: CSVGTSGRGPYEQYF. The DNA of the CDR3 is TGCAGCGTCGGGACTAGCGGGAGGGGTCCCTACGAGCAGTACTTC.

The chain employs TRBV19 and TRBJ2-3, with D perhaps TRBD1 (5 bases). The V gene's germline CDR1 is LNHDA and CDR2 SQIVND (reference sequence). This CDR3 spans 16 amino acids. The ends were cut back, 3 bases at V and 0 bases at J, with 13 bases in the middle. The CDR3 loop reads CASSIELAGSTDTQYF. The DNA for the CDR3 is TGTGCCAGTAGTATCGAGCTGGCAGGGAGCACAGATACGCAGTATTTT.

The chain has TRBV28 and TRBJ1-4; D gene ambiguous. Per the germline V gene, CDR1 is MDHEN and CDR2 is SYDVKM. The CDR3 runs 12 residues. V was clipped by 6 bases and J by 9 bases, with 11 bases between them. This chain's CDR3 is CASRLSSKKLFF. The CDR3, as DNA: TGTGCCAGCAGGTTGAGTTCGAAAAAACTGTTTTTT.

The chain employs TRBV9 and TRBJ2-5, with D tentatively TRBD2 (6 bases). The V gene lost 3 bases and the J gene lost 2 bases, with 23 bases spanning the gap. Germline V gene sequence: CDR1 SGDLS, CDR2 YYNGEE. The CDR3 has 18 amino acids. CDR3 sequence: CASSAWHPGLALQETQYF. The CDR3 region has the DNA TGTGCCAGCAGCGCCTGGCATCCGGGACTCGCACTACAAGAGACCCAGTACTTC.

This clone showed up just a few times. The CDR3 DNA sequence: TGTGCCAGCAGCCGGGGGACCCAGAACACTGAAGCTTTCTTT. As protein: CASSRGTQNTEAFF. The gene calls are TRBV11-2 and TRBJ1-1; tentatively, D is TRBD1 (5 bases). Trimming shortened V by 5 bases and J by 1 base, and 11 bases separated the two germline ends. The CDR3 contains 14 residues. The germline gives CDR1 SGHAT, CDR2 FQNNGV. Supplemented by reference TRBV11-2 and TRBJ1-1, the full variable domain reads EAGVAQSPRYKIIEKRQSVAFWCNPISGHATLYWYQQILGQGPKLLIQFQNNGVVDDSQLPKDRFSAERLKGVDSTLKIQPAKLEDSAVYLCASSRGTQNTEAFFGQGTRLTVV.

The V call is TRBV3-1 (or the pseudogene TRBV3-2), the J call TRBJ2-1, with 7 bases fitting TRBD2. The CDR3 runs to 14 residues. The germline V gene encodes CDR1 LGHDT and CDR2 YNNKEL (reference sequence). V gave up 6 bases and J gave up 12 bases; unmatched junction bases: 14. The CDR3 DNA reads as TGTGCCAGCAGTTCATTGGGAGGGCCCTTTAGGCAGTTCTTC. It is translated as CASSSLGGPFRQFF.

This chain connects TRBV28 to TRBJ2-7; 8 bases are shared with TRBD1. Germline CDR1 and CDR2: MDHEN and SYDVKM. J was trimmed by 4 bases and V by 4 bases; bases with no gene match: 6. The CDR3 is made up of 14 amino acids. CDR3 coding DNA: TGTGCCAGCAGTTGGGGGACAGGACAATACGAGCAGTACTTC. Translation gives CASSWGTGQYEQYF.

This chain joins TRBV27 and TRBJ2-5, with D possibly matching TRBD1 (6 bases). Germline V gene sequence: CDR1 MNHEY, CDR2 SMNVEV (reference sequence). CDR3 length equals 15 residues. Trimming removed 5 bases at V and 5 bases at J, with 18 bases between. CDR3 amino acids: CASSQRGLKGETQYF. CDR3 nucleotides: TGTGCCAGCAGTCAAAGGGGGTTGAAAGGGGAGACCCAGTACTTC.

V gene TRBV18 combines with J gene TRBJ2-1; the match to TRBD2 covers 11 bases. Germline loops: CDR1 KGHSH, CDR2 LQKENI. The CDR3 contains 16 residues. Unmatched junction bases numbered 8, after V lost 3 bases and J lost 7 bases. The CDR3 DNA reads TGTGCCAGCTCACCCATAGCGGGAGGGCCGGTAAATGAGCAGTTCTTC. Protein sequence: CASSPIAGGPVNEQFF.

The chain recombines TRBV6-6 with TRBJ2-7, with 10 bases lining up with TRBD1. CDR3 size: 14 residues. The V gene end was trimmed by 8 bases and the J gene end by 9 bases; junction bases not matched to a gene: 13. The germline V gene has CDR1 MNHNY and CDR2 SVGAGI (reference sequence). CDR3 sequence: CASHLDRGRSGQYF. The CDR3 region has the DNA TGTGCCAGCCATCTTGACAGGGGGCGATCTGGGCAGTACTTC.

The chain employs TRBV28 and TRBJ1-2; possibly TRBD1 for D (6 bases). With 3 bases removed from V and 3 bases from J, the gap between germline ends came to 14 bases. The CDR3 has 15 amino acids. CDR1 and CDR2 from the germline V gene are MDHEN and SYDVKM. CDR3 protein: CASSFQAGGYYGYTF. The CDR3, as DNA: TGTGCCAGCAGTTTTCAGGCGGGGGGCTACTATGGCTACACCTTC.

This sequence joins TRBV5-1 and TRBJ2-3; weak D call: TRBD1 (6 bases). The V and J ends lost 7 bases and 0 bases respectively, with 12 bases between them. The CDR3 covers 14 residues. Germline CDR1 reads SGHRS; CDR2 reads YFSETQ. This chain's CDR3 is CASQDSTSTDTQYF. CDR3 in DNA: TGCGCCAGCCAGGACAGTACTAGCACAGATACGCAGTATTTT.

CDR3 in amino acids: CASSPGQGWTEAFF. CDR3 in DNA: TGTGCCAGCAGCCCTGGACAGGGGTGGACTGAAGCTTTCTTT. The gene calls are TRBV7-3 and TRBJ1-1, with 9 bases aligning to TRBD1. The CDR3 covers 14 residues. CDR1 is SGHTA, CDR2 FQGTGA, per germline. V dropped 5 bases and J dropped 5; count of bases not matched to a gene: 6.

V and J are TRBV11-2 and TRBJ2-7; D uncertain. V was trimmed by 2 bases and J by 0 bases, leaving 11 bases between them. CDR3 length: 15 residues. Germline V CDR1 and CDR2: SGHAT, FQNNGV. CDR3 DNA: TGTGCCAGCAGCTTAAGTAACTGGAGCTCCTACGAGCAGTACTTC. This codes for CASSLSNWSSYEQYF.

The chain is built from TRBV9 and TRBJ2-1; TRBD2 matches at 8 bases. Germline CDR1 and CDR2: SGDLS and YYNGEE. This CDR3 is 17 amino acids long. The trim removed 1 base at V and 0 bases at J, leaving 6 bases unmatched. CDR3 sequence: CASSVSGTRSSYNEQFF. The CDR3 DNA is TGTGCCAGCAGCGTATCCGGGACTAGGAGCTCCTACAATGAGCAGTTCTTC.

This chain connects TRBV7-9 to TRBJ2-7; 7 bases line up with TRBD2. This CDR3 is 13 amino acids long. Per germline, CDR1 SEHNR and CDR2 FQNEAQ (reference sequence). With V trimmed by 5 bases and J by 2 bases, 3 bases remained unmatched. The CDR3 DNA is TGTGCCAGCAGCAGGACTAGTACCTACGAGCAGTACTTC. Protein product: CASSRTSTYEQYF.

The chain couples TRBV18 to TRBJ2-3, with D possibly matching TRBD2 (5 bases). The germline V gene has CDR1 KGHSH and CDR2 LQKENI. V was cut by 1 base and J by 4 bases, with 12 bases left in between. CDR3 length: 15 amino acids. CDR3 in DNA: TGTGCCAGCTCACCACGAGGGATCAAGGCAGATACGCAGTATTTT. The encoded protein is CASSPRGIKADTQYF. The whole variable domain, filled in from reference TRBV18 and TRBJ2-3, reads NAGVMQNPRHLVRRRGQEARLRCSPMKGHSHVYWYRQLPEEGLKFMVYLQKENIIDESGMPKERFSAEFPKEGPSILRIQQVVRGDSAAYFCASSPRGIKADTQYFGPGTRLTVL.

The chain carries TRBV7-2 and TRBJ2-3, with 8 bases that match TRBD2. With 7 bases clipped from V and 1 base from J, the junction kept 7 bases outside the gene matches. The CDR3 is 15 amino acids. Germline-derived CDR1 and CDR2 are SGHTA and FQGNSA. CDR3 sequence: CASISSSGGTDTQYF. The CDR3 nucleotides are TGTGCCAGCATTAGTAGTAGCGGGGGCACAGATACGCAGTATTTT. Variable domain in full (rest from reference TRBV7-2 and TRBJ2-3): GAGVSQSPSNKVTEKGKDVELRCDPISGHTALYWYRQSLGQGLEFLIYFQGNSAPDKSGLPSDRFSAERTGGSVSTLTIQRTQQEDSAVYLCASISSSGGTDTQYFGPGTRLTVL.

This CDR3 is CASSLTFRVSYEQYF. Written as DNA, the CDR3 is TGTGCCAGCAGCTTAACGTTCAGGGTAAGCTACGAGCAGTACTTC. The chain carries TRBV7-3 and TRBJ2-7; a weak D match, TRBD1 (5 bases). Trimming shortened V by 0 bases and J by 3 bases, and 12 bases separated the two germline ends. The CDR3 loop spans 15 amino acids. Per the germline V gene, CDR1 is SGHTA and CDR2 is FQGTGA. The full variable domain, completed using reference TRBV7-3 and TRBJ2-7, is GAGVSQTPSNKVTEKGKYVELRCDPISGHTALYWYRQSLGQGPEFLIYFQGTGAADDSGLPNDRFFAVRPEGSVSTLKIQRTERGDSAVYLCASSLTFRVSYEQYFGPGTRLTVT.

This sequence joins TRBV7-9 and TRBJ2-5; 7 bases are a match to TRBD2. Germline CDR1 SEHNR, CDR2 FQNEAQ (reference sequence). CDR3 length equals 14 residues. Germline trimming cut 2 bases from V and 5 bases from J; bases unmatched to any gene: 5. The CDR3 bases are TGTGCCAGCAGCTTAACGGGAGGTTCGGAGACCCAGTACTTC. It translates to CASSLTGGSETQYF.

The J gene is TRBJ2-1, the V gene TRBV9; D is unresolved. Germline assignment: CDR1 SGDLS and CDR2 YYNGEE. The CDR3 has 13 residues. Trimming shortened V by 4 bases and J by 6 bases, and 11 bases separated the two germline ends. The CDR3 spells CASSLAPGNEQFF. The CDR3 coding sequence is TGTGCCAGCAGCTTAGCTCCGGGCAATGAGCAGTTCTTC.

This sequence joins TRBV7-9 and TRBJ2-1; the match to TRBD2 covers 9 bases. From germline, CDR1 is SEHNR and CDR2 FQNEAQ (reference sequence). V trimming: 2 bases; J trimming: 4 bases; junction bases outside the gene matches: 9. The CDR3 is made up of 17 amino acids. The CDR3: CASSLYRGGREYNEQFF. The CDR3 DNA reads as TGTGCCAGCAGCTTATACAGAGGCGGGAGGGAGTACAATGAGCAGTTCTTC.

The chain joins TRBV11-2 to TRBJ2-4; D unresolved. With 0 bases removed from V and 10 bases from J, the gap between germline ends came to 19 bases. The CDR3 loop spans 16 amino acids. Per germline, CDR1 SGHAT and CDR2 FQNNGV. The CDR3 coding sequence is TGTGCCAGCAGCTTAGATGCCTTGGTATCTTCTAGGATTCAGTACTTC. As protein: CASSLDALVSSRIQYF.

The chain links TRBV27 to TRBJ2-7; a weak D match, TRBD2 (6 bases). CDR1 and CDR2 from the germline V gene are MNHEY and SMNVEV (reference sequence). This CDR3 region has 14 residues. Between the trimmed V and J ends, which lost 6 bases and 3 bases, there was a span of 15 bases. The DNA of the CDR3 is TGTGCCAGCAGCCGGGCAGGGAGGAACTACGAGCAGTACTTC. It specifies CASSRAGRNYEQYF.

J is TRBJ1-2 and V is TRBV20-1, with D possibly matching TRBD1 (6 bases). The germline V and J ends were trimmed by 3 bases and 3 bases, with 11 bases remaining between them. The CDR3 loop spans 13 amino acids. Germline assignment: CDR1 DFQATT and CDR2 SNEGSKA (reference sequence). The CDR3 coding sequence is TGCAGTGCTAGTTCGGGACAAGACTATGGCTACACCTTC. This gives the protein CSASSGQDYGYTF.